Presented here are 20 T cell receptor beta chains from one specimen sequenced in a study of cytomegalovirus exposure and HLA in healthy donors. Primers: 60 Vbeta forward and 13 Jbeta reverse. The method was immunoSEQ multiplex PCR; TCRdb's version includes in-frame clones alone and lacks a portion of them. The sample has 90,000 to 120,000 clones, approximately 70% seen once. The sequenced material came from PBMCs. The receptors derive from a man aged 40-49 years in good health and CMV-seropositive.

In nucleotides, the CDR3 is TGTGCCAGCACCCCCGGGACTAACTACGAGCAGTACTTC. Translation: CASTPGTNYEQYF. This rearrangement joins TRBV27 to TRBJ2-7, with TRBD2 matching 7 bases. The J segment lost 3 bases and the V segment lost 7 bases, leaving 6 bases of the junction unmatched. Germline V CDR1 and CDR2: MNHEY, SMNVEV (reference sequence). The CDR3 length is 13 residues.

V gene TRBV6-5 combines with J gene TRBJ2-7; TRBD2 agrees at 7 bases. V lost 4 bases, J lost 0 bases, and 9 bases stayed unmatched. CDR1 is MNHEY and CDR2 is SVGAGI in the germline V gene. The CDR3 is made up of 16 amino acids. The CDR3 DNA reads TGTGCCAGCAGTTGGGGTAGCGGGCAACTCTCCTACGAGCAGTACGTC. Its translation is CASSWGSGQLSYEQYV.

This clone was found a few times. The rearrangement joins TRBV19 to TRBJ1-4, with D unclear. Germline V lookup: CDR1 LNHDA, CDR2 SQIVND (reference sequence). CDR3 length equals 13 residues. V was shortened by 5 bases and J by 8 bases, with 12 bases between the two germline ends. CDR3 sequence reads: CASSRAAGEKLFF. The CDR3 nucleotides read TGTGCCAGTAGTCGGGCCGCGGGGGAAAAACTGTTTTTT.

In this sample, this clone turned up a few times. V and J are TRBV14 and TRBJ2-3; 10 bases are a match to TRBD2. Germline V gene data show CDR1 as SGHDN and CDR2 as FVKESK. This CDR3 contains 14 residues. After removal of 4 bases from V and 7 bases from J, the junction contained 5 bases not matched to a gene. CDR3 nucleotide sequence: TGTGCCAGCAGCCTAGCGGGAGGCGCACATACGCAGTATTTT. Its protein product is CASSLAGGAHTQYF.

This rearrangement joins TRBV14 to TRBJ2-6, with D perhaps matching TRBD2 (5 bases). The CDR3 is made up of 18 amino acids. V was shortened by 2 bases and J by 0 bases, with 14 bases between the two germline ends. Germline-derived CDR1 and CDR2 are SGHDN and FVKESK. This chain's CDR3 is CASSQWETDYSGANVLTF. CDR3 nucleotide sequence: TGTGCCAGCAGCCAATGGGAAACCGACTACTCTGGGGCCAACGTCCTGACTTTC.

The chain combines TRBV19 with TRBJ2-7; D gene uncertain. The CDR3 extends over 13 amino acids. V lost 3 bases and J 0 bases, leaving 6 bases between the germline ends. Germline CDR1 LNHDA, CDR2 SQIVND (reference sequence). The CDR3 sequence: CASSMASSYEQYF. In nucleotides, the CDR3 is TGTGCCAGTAGTATGGCCAGCTCCTACGAGCAGTACTTC.

The chain uses TRBV27 and TRBJ1-5; the D is unclear. The CDR3 is made up of 13 amino acids. Germline CDR1 reads MNHEY; CDR2 reads SMNVEV (reference sequence). Trimming shortened V by 3 bases and J by 3 bases, and 6 bases separated the two germline ends. In DNA form, the CDR3 reads TGTGCCAGCAGTTTTCGGGACAATCAGCCCCAGCATTTT. Translating it yields CASSFRDNQPQHF.

The chain links TRBV10-2 to TRBJ2-1, with D unclear. The V gene lost 3 bases and the J gene lost 6 bases, with 6 bases spanning the gap. The germline CDR1 and CDR2 sequences are WSHSY and SAAADI. This CDR3 has 12 residues. The CDR3 DNA sequence: TGCGCCAGCAGTGATCCAGGCAATGAGCAGTTCTTC. Translated, it gives CASSDPGNEQFF.

This chain connects TRBV30 to TRBJ2-7; possibly TRBD2 for D (5 bases). Germline CDR1 reads GTSNPN; CDR2 reads SVGIG (reference sequence). Trimming stripped 4 bases from V and 1 base from J, with 17 bases between. The CDR3 sequence is 15 residues long. The chain's CDR3 is CAWTAPRTDSYEQYF. The CDR3 nucleotides read TGTGCCTGGACCGCCCCCAGGACTGATTCCTACGAGCAGTACTTC.

The sample holds a few counts of this clone. CDR3 DNA: TGTGCCAGCAGCTTGGGACTTCCGAGCTCCTACGAGCAGTACTTC. Encoded protein: CASSLGLPSSYEQYF. V gene TRBV5-6 combines with J gene TRBJ2-7, with D unclear. The CDR3 contains 15 residues. Looked up from germline, CDR1 is SGHDT and CDR2 is YYEEEE. V lost 0 bases and J lost 0, with 10 bases in between.

The V and J genes are TRBV9 and TRBJ1-1, with D possibly matching TRBD1 (6 bases). V lost 0 bases and J 2 bases, leaving 20 bases between the germline ends. This CDR3 comprises 18 residues. The germline V gene has CDR1 SGDLS and CDR2 YYNGEE. The CDR3 DNA is TGTGCCAGCAGCGTAGGAACAGGGATCAGGGAGTACAACACTGAAGCTTTCTTT. This gives the protein CASSVGTGIREYNTEAFF.

The chain carries TRBV5-6 and TRBJ2-3; possible D gene TRBD2, 6 bases. The length of the CDR3 is 15 residues. V was clipped by 4 bases and J by 3 bases, with 15 bases between them. Germline CDR1 reads SGHDT; CDR2 reads YYEEEE. CDR3 sequence: CASSLPVGGTDTQYF. CDR3 bases: TGTGCCAGCAGCCTGCCCGTGGGGGGTACAGATACGCAGTATTTT.

The V call is TRBV7-9, the J call TRBJ1-1; D unclear. CDR3 length: 15 amino acids. Germline V gives CDR1 SEHNR, CDR2 FQNEAQ (reference sequence). Trimming left V 1 base short and J 2 bases short, with 11 bases between. The CDR3 DNA reads TGTGCCAGCAGCTTAGTTGCTGGGCCCAACACTGAAGCTTTCTTT. This translates into CASSLVAGPNTEAFF.

The J gene is TRBJ1-4, the V gene TRBV5-1; D unresolved. CDR1 is SGHRS, CDR2 YFSETQ, per germline. V gave up 6 bases and J gave up 5 bases, with 14 bases separating them. This CDR3 region has 14 residues. This CDR3 is CASTLTGENEKLFF. The DNA for the CDR3 is TGCGCCAGCACCCTGACCGGAGAAAATGAAAAACTGTTTTTT.

This rearrangement joins TRBV28 to TRBJ1-2; unclear D gene. V lost 6 bases and J lost 4, with 18 bases in between. Germline CDR1 and CDR2: MDHEN and SYDVKM. The CDR3 consists of 15 residues. CDR3 protein: CASRPNSSPSYGYTF. In DNA, the CDR3 is TGTGCCAGCAGACCTAACAGTAGTCCTTCCTATGGCTACACCTTC.

V gene TRBV14 combines with J gene TRBJ1-1; 7 positions agree with TRBD1. V gave up 8 bases and J gave up 1 base; unmatched junction bases: 4. CDR1 and CDR2 (germline): SGHDN, FVKESK. The CDR3 sequence is 13 residues long. In nucleotides, the CDR3 is TGTGCCAGCGGGAACAGGGGGAACACTGAAGCTTTCTTT. It yields the protein CASGNRGNTEAFF.

The CDR3: CAISRDRDSNYGYTF. CDR3 bases: TGTGCCATCAGTCGGGACAGGGATAGTAACTATGGCTACACCTTC. V gene TRBV10-3 combines with J gene TRBJ1-2, with 9 bases lining up with TRBD1. This CDR3 region has 15 residues. Germline lookup yields CDR1 ENHRY and CDR2 SYGVKD. With V trimmed by 5 bases and J by 1 base, 5 bases remained unmatched.

The chain employs TRBV6-5 and TRBJ2-3, with D perhaps matching TRBD2 (6 bases). CDR3 size: 13 residues. V lost 8 bases and J lost 0, with 9 bases in between. The germline V gene has CDR1 MNHEY and CDR2 SVGAGI. The CDR3 is CASAGTSTDTQYF. In DNA form, the CDR3 reads TGTGCCAGCGCAGGGACTAGCACAGATACGCAGTATTTT.

The chain carries TRBV7-8 and TRBJ2-1, with 11 bases aligning to TRBD1. V gave up 2 bases and J gave up 9 bases; unmatched junction bases: 12. CDR1 is SGHVS and CDR2 is FQNEAQ in the germline V gene. The length of the CDR3 is 17 residues. CDR3 in amino acids: CASSLRFLGQGEGEQFF. DNA of the CDR3: TGTGCCAGCAGCTTAAGGTTCTTGGGACAGGGGGAAGGTGAGCAGTTCTTC.

The chain combines TRBV19 with TRBJ1-2; D gene ambiguous. Germline loops: CDR1 LNHDA, CDR2 SQIVND (reference sequence). V lost 2 bases to trimming and J lost 4 bases, with 20 bases between them. CDR3 length equals 17 residues. The CDR3 bases are TGTGCCAGTAGTATACCCCCTCAACGGACGGACTCCTATGGCTACACCTTC. The encoded protein is CASSIPPQRTDSYGYTF.